One TCR beta chain is described in this entry. Its antigen remains unidentified. This sample was taken from a study of neoadjuvant nivolumab and ipilimumab in lung cancer. Overall study findings and caveats: Resected tumors had greater TCR richness and clonality than uninvolved lung. Only a small number of samples underwent TCR sequencing.

The assay was immunoSEQ multiplex PCR, and TCRdb's table has in-frame clones only and misses some. The data contain tens of thousands of clones, approximately 81% of them singletons. V was cut by 1 base and J by 6 bases, with 13 bases left in between. Germline-derived CDR1 and CDR2 are MDHEN and SYDVKM. This CDR3 is 14 amino acids long. V gene TRBV28 combines with J gene TRBJ2-7, with a tentative D call TRBD2 (6 bases). The sequencing here drew on peripheral blood, taken before neoadjuvant nivolumab, alone or with ipilimumab. This TCR was recovered from an adult with non-small cell lung cancer. The DNA for the CDR3 is TGTGCCAGCAGTTTATTATCTGCGGGGCGCGAGCAGTACTTC. Translation: CASSLLSAGREQYF. The whole variable domain, filled in from reference TRBV28 and TRBJ2-7, reads DVKVTQSSRYLVKRTGEKVFLECVQDMDHENMFWYRQDPGLGLRLIYFSYDVKMKEKGDIPEGYSVSREKKERFSLILESASTNQTSMYLCASSLLSAGREQYFGPGTRLTVT.